The clone carrying this T cell receptor beta chain was seen many times. Its antigen is unknown. Tregs were sorted as CD4+CD25+CD127-/low cells. Semi-nested PCR with Nested Universal Primer A followed constant-region reverse priming of full-length variable regions. TCRdb reprocessed the 5' RACE reads with MiXCR, giving one entry per CDR3 protein. The profile shows 40,000 to 55,000 distinct CDR3 sequences, 22% of them singletons. Broader study findings: Greatest tumor Treg TCR overlap was with tumor naive CD4+ cells. Whole repertoires were not studied in the larger cohort, only one V-J beta rearrangement. In terms of TCR gene usage, tumor memory CD4+ T cells clustered together with blood and lymph node memory CD4+ cells, as well as with lymph node naive CD4+ cells.

V lost 4 bases, J lost 7 bases, and 14 bases lay in between. CDR3 length: 13 amino acids. CDR1 and CDR2 from the germline V gene are MNHEY and SMNVEV (reference sequence). The specimen was Tregs sorted from a lymph node. The genes are TRBV27 and TRBJ2-7; D not resolved. This receptor was taken from a female donor with breast cancer. The CDR3 DNA sequence: TGTGCCAGCAGTTACCTCCCTTCTGGGGAGCAGTACTTC. Translation: CASSYLPSGEQYF.